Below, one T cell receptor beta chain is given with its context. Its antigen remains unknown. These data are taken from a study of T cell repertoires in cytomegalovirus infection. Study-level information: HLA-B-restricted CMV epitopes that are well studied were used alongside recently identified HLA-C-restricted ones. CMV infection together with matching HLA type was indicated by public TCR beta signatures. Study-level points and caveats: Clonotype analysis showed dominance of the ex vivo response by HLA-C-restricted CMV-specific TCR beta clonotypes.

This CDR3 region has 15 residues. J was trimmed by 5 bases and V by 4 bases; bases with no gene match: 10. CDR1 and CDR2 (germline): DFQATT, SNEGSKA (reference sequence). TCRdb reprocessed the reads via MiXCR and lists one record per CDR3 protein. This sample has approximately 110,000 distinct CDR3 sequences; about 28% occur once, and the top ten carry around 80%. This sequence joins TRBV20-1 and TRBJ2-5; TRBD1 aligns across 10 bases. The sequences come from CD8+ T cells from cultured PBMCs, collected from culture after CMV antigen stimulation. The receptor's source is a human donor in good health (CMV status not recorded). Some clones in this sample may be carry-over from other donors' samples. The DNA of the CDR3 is TGCAGTGCTACTAGTGGGACAGGGGAAGGGGAGACCCAGTACTTC. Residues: CSATSGTGEGETQYF.